These 20 T cell receptor beta chains were all obtained from the same sample, sequenced in a study of neurological immune-mediated disorders (dated by TCRdb to the late 2010s). Libraries were made using 5' RACE. Sequencing instrument: Illumina HiSeq 2500. Clones were called with MiXCR by TCRdb after fastp trimmed the public reads at Q25, and only in-frame beta chains were retained. Rows are unified per CDR3 protein, each entry keeping the most common DNA and genes. The sample contains under 130,000 distinct CDR3 sequences, under 14% of them found a single time. The top ten clonotypes cover approximately 3.1% of the sample. This specimen's time point label, interpreted: longitudinal time-point 3. The sample comprised PBMCs. These receptors were obtained from a female donor with HTLV-1-associated myelopathy (HAM/TSP).

In this sample, this clonotype turned up many times. The chain is built from TRBV15 and TRBJ2-1; the D gene is possibly TRBD1 (7 bases). CDR3 length: 16 amino acids. Germline CDR1 reads LNHNV; CDR2 reads YYDKDF (reference sequence). With 1 base removed from V and 9 bases from J, the gap between germline ends came to 19 bases. In DNA form, the CDR3 reads TGTGCCACCAGCAGAGTAAGGGGGCTACTAGCTAGTGAGCAGTTCTTC. Its translation: CATSRVRGLLASEQFF.

The sample holds many counts of this clonotype. This rearrangement joins TRBV12-3 or TRBV12-4 to TRBJ2-5, with D uncertain. Trimming cost V 0 bases and J 4 bases, with 6 bases left between them. This CDR3 is built from 13 residues. CDR3 sequence reads: CASSLARLETQYF. In DNA form, the CDR3 reads TGTGCCAGCAGTTTAGCGCGGTTAGAGACCCAGTACTTC.

The chain combines TRBV12-3 or TRBV12-4 with TRBJ1-2; D is ambiguous. Trimming stripped 3 bases from V and 5 bases from J, with 10 bases between. The CDR3 is made up of 13 amino acids. The CDR3 DNA sequence: TGTGCCAGCAGTTTCCCCGGGAATTATGGCTACACCTTC. It is translated as CASSFPGNYGYTF.

This clonotype was seen a few times. The rearrangement links TRBV20-1 to TRBJ2-3; 14 bases line up with TRBD2. Germline CDR1 DFQATT, CDR2 SNEGSKA (reference sequence). The CDR3 spans 15 residues. The ends lost 6 bases at V and 7 bases at J; junction bases unmatched: 9. CDR3 in DNA: TGCAGTGCAAGGACTAGCGGGGGGTTCCCCTATACGCAGTATTTT. This translates into CSARTSGGFPYTQYF.

The table lists this clonotype with many counts. The chain recombines TRBV5-1 with TRBJ1-3; the D is unclear. Germline V CDR1 and CDR2: SGHRS, YFSETQ. V lost 1 base and J 0 bases, leaving 5 bases between the germline ends. The CDR3 runs 14 residues. The CDR3: CASSLQLSGNTIYF. The CDR3 coding sequence is TGCGCCAGCAGCTTGCAACTCTCTGGAAACACCATATATTTT. Full variable domain (missing parts from reference TRBV5-1 and TRBJ1-3): KAGVTQTPRYLIKTRGQQVTLSCSPISGHRSVSWYQQTPGQGLQFLFEYFSETQRNKGNFPGRFSGRQFSNSRSEMNVSTLELGDSALYLCASSLQLSGNTIYFGEGSWLTVV.

This clonotype was counted ten times or more. This chain links TRBV5-5 with TRBJ2-3, with no clear D. The germline gives CDR1 SGHKS, CDR2 YYEKEE (reference sequence). Trimming removed 4 bases from V and 11 bases from J, with 17 bases in between. The CDR3 is 13 amino acids. CDR3 protein: CASSPRGGPQQYF. In DNA form, the CDR3 reads TGTGCCAGCAGCCCCAGAGGTGGGCCCCAGCAGTATTTT.

As regards this clonotype: This may arise from a read error, as a much more abundant clone is one base away. The chain couples TRBV20-1 to TRBJ2-7; 8 nucleotides line up with TRBD1. The CDR3 contains 13 residues. Trimming cost V 6 bases and J 5 bases; bases outside gene matches: 9. Germline CDR1 is DFQATT and CDR2 is SNEGSKA (reference sequence). CDR3 region: CSAPGQVRHEQYF. The CDR3 DNA sequence: TGCAGTGCACCGGGACAGGTGAGGCACGAGCAGTACTTC.

This clonotype was observed at least ten times. The gene calls are TRBV7-9 and TRBJ1-3, with TRBD1 matching 12 bases. V lost 1 base to trimming and J lost 4 bases; unmatched junction nucleotides: 2. The CDR3 runs to 16 residues. The germline CDR1 and CDR2 sequences are SEHNR and FQNEAQ (reference sequence). The CDR3 protein is CASSLGDRGRGNTIYF. CDR3 coding DNA: TGTGCCAGCAGCTTAGGGGACAGGGGGCGAGGAAACACCATATATTTT.

The sample holds many counts of this clonotype. The rearrangement links TRBV6-2 or TRBV6-3 to TRBJ2-7; D possibly matches TRBD1 or TRBD2 (5 bases each). V shed 7 bases and J shed 0 bases, with 19 bases lying between them. This CDR3 has 16 residues. Germline V gene lookup returns CDR1 MNHEY and CDR2 SVGEGT. In DNA form, the CDR3 reads TGTGCCAGCAATCCTGTCCTTGGGGGTATCTCCTACGAGCAGTACTTC. It specifies CASNPVLGGISYEQYF.

This clonotype was observed many times. The chain has TRBV20-1 and TRBJ1-1; 8 nucleotides agree with TRBD1. J was trimmed by 3 bases and V by 3 bases; bases with no gene match: 12. The CDR3 is 16 residues long. Germline-derived CDR1 and CDR2 are DFQATT and SNEGSKA (reference sequence). This CDR3 is CSARGPVRGLYTEAFF. The CDR3 DNA follows: TGCAGTGCTAGGGGACCCGTCAGGGGGCTTTACACTGAAGCTTTCTTT.

This clonotype came up many times. The rearrangement uses TRBV5-1 and TRBJ2-1; D is possibly TRBD2 (6 bases). This CDR3 region has 12 residues. Trimming left V 2 bases short and J 9 bases short, with 9 bases between. From germline, CDR1 is SGHRS and CDR2 YFSETQ. The CDR3 sequence is CASSFFGGEQFF. Written as DNA, the CDR3 is TGCGCCAGCAGCTTTTTCGGGGGTGAGCAGTTCTTC.

This clonotype was counted ten times or more. The CDR3 DNA reads TGCGCCAGCAGCCAAGAGAGTGCAGATACGCAGTATTTT. Translation gives CASSQESADTQYF. The V call is TRBV4-1, the J call TRBJ2-3; the D is unclear. CDR3 length equals 13 residues. V lost 0 bases and J lost 4, with 5 bases in between. Germline V gene data show CDR1 as MGHRA and CDR2 as YSYEKL.

This clonotype was seen many times. J is TRBJ1-4 and V is TRBV29-1; 7 bases match TRBD1. The ends lost 6 bases at V and 8 bases at J; junction bases unmatched: 9. Germline CDR1 reads SQVTM; CDR2 reads ANQGSEA. CDR3 length: 13 amino acids. The CDR3 DNA follows: TGCAGCGTGGACGGGACAGAGGAGGAAAAACTGTTTTTT. Translated: CSVDGTEEEKLFF.

The chain employs TRBV20-1 and TRBJ2-3, with 7 bases aligning to TRBD2. The CDR3 sequence is 15 residues long. The germline gives CDR1 DFQATT, CDR2 SNEGSKA (reference sequence). V trimming: 2 bases; J trimming: 1 base; junction bases outside the gene matches: 6. CDR3 coding DNA: TGCAGTGCTAGAAGTGTTACTAGCGGCACAGATACGCAGTATTTT. It codes for CSARSVTSGTDTQYF.

This clonotype was seen many times. J is TRBJ2-3 and V is TRBV7-9, with D tentatively TRBD2 (6 bases). The CDR3 spans 16 residues. V lost 1 base and J 0 bases, leaving 11 bases between the germline ends. Germline assignment: CDR1 SEHNR and CDR2 FQNEAQ (reference sequence). DNA of the CDR3: TGTGCCAGCAGCTTAGGACTAGACCTGAGCACAGATACGCAGTATTTT. This encodes CASSLGLDLSTDTQYF.

In its sample, this clonotype was seen many times. The chain couples TRBV20-1 to TRBJ1-1; 8 bases match TRBD1. Germline trimming cut 6 bases from V and 6 bases from J; bases unmatched to any gene: 9. The length of the CDR3 is 13 residues. Germline values: CDR1 DFQATT, CDR2 SNEGSKA (reference sequence). CDR3 sequence reads: CSARDQGASEAFF. CDR3 nucleotides: TGCAGTGCGCGTGATCAGGGGGCCTCTGAAGCTTTCTTT.

Of note for this clonotype: A read error is possible here, since a much larger clone lies one base away. This chain uses TRBV5-1 with TRBJ2-7, with TRBD2 identical over 9 bases. In germline, CDR1 is SGHRS, CDR2 YFSETQ. This CDR3 has 15 amino acids. The CDR3 reads CASSLGGTSSCEQYF. The CDR3 DNA is TGCGCCAGCAGCTTGGGCGGGACTAGCTCCTGCGAGCAGTACTTC.

This clonotype was found many times. V and J are TRBV5-1 and TRBJ2-2; no firm D call. The V and J ends lost 0 bases and 0 bases respectively, with 9 bases between them. The CDR3 length is 16 residues. Germline CDR1 SGHRS, CDR2 YFSETQ. CDR3 nucleotides: TGCGCCAGCAGCTTGGAACGGCTTACGAACACCGGGGAGCTGTTTTTT. It specifies CASSLERLTNTGELFF.

This clonotype was observed at least ten times. The CDR3 spells CASSFILNTGELFF. The CDR3 DNA sequence: TGTGCCAGCAGCTTCATCTTGAACACCGGGGAGCTGTTTTTT. The V gene is TRBV7-3, the J gene TRBJ2-2, with no clear D. With 3 bases removed from V and 1 base from J, the gap between germline ends came to 6 bases. The germline V gene has CDR1 SGHTA and CDR2 FQGTGA. CDR3 size: 14 residues.

The table lists this clonotype with a count of one. The chain combines TRBV5-1 with TRBJ2-1; D possibly corresponds to TRBD2 (6 bases). V was clipped by 6 bases and J by 0 bases, with 16 bases between them. This CDR3 is 16 amino acids long. Germline CDR1 reads SGHRS; CDR2 reads YFSETQ. The CDR3 nucleotides read TGCGCCAGCAAACCTCGTGGGGGGAGCTCCTACAATGAGCAGTTCTTC. Translating gives CASKPRGGSSYNEQFF.